One and the same sample provided the 21 T cell receptor beta chains below, sequenced in a study of blood T cell repertoires in COVID-19. Libraries were prepared by immunoSEQ multiplex PCR; TCRdb keeps only in-frame clonotypes and omits some of them. In the table there are about 290,000 clones, 70% to 90% of which are singletons. Sequencing input: peripheral blood. These receptors were obtained from a woman in her 50s with active or convalescent COVID-19.

The J gene is TRBJ1-1, the V gene TRBV6-5; D is possibly TRBD1 (6 bases). The CDR3 totals 13 residues. V was shortened by 5 bases and J by 5 bases, with 12 bases between the two germline ends. CDR1 MNHEY and CDR2 SVGAGI come from the germline V gene. The CDR3 loop is CASSTGSRTEAFF. In DNA, the CDR3 is TGTGCCAGCAGTACAGGGAGTAGAACTGAAGCTTTCTTT.

The chain links TRBV4-2 to TRBJ2-6; a weak D match, TRBD2 (5 bases). Per germline, CDR1 LGHNA and CDR2 YNFKEQ. The CDR3 consists of 17 residues. V shed 1 base and J shed 0 bases, with 10 bases lying between them. Here the CDR3 reads CASSQVPGSSGANVLTF. In DNA form, the CDR3 reads TGTGCCAGCAGCCAAGTGCCGGGGAGCTCTGGGGCCAACGTCCTGACTTTC.

This clone was found a few times. The J gene is TRBJ2-7, the V gene TRBV5-1, with D tentatively TRBD1 (6 bases). Germline V gene sequence: CDR1 SGHRS, CDR2 YFSETQ. Deletions cut 5 bases from V and 4 bases from J, with 19 bases between. The CDR3 consists of 15 residues. CDR3 protein: CASSYDFRGRYEQYF. In DNA form, the CDR3 reads TGCGCCAGCAGTTACGATTTCAGGGGAAGATACGAGCAGTACTTC.

The chain joins TRBV4-2 to TRBJ2-1, with 7 bases fitting TRBD2. This CDR3 is built from 19 residues. V gave up 0 bases and J gave up 1 base; unmatched junction bases: 12. Germline V gene sequence: CDR1 LGHNA, CDR2 YNFKEQ. The CDR3: CASSQDASGVFSSYNEQFF. The CDR3 DNA reads TGTGCCAGCAGCCAAGATGCTAGCGGAGTTTTCTCTTCCTACAATGAGCAGTTCTTC.

J is TRBJ1-2 and V is TRBV7-9; tentative D call: TRBD1 (6 bases). The CDR3 sequence is 16 residues long. V was cut by 1 base and J by 4 bases, with 16 bases left in between. Germline CDR1 SEHNR, CDR2 FQNEAQ (reference sequence). The CDR3, as DNA: TGTGCCAGCAGCTTAGTCGGGGGGGGCCCCTCCTATGGCTACACCTTC. This gives the protein CASSLVGGGPSYGYTF.

The V and J genes are TRBV3-1 (or the pseudogene TRBV3-2) and TRBJ1-2; D unresolved. Trimming shortened V by 3 bases and J by 0 bases, and 14 bases separated the two germline ends. The CDR3 consists of 16 residues. CDR1 is LGHDT, CDR2 YNNKEL, per germline (reference sequence). The CDR3 DNA sequence: TGTGCCAGCAGCCAGAGGGATCAGGCTACTAACTATGGCTACACCTTC. Its translation: CASSQRDQATNYGYTF.

The chain combines TRBV30 with TRBJ1-3; unclear D gene. V was trimmed by 8 bases and J by 5 bases, leaving 22 bases between them. CDR1 is GTSNPN and CDR2 is SVGIG in the germline V gene (reference sequence). The CDR3 sequence is 15 residues long. CDR3 coding DNA: TGTGCCAGCAGTCTCGGGTCACCGCAACGAAACACCATATATTTT. Amino acid sequence: CASSLGSPQRNTIYF.

The gene calls are TRBV11-2 and TRBJ2-1; TRBD2 agrees at 10 bases. Losses at the gene ends were 1 base for V and 3 bases for J; bases not matched to a gene: 9. Germline CDR1 and CDR2: SGHAT and FQNNGV. The CDR3 runs 18 residues. The CDR3 DNA sequence: TGTGCCAGCAGCTTAGTTCGGACTAGCGGAGGGATCTACAATGAGCAGTTCTTC. It specifies CASSLVRTSGGIYNEQFF.

The chain carries TRBV5-8 and TRBJ2-7, with D maybe TRBD1 (5 bases). Trimming pared 0 bases from V and 3 bases from J, leaving 7 bases between. Germline V gene sequence: CDR1 SGHTS, CDR2 YDEGEE. The CDR3 contains 13 residues. CDR3 amino acids: CASSLGQHYEQYF. The CDR3 bases are TGTGCCAGCAGCTTGGGACAGCACTACGAGCAGTACTTC.

The J gene is TRBJ2-1, the V gene TRBV12-3 or TRBV12-4, with a weak D call TRBD2 (5 bases). CDR3 length: 13 amino acids. The ends were cut back, 6 bases at V and 5 bases at J, with 11 bases in the middle. The CDR3: CASSLGVNNEQFF. The CDR3 coding sequence is TGTGCCAGCAGCCTCGGGGTAAACAATGAGCAGTTCTTC.

The chain joins TRBV2 to TRBJ1-5, with D possibly matching TRBD1 (5 bases). The CDR3 has 14 residues. The germline gives CDR1 SNHLY, CDR2 FYNNEI. V was pared by 6 bases and J by 5 bases, with 14 bases between. The CDR3 nucleotides read TGTGCCAGCAGGGCCCAGGGAGGGGATCAGCCCCAGCATTTT. This gives the protein CASRAQGGDQPQHF.

The V gene is TRBV27, the J gene TRBJ1-2; D uncertain. Germline V CDR1 and CDR2: MNHEY, SMNVEV (reference sequence). The V gene lost 6 bases and the J gene lost 4 bases, with 12 bases spanning the gap. This CDR3 is built from 13 residues. CDR3 sequence reads: CASSPSGGYGYTF. DNA of the CDR3: TGTGCCAGCAGCCCCTCCGGCGGCTATGGCTACACCTTC.

The chain joins TRBV7-2 to TRBJ1-2; 9 bases fit TRBD1. This CDR3 is 15 amino acids long. Germline V gene sequence: CDR1 SGHTA, CDR2 FQGNSA. The ends lost 5 bases at V and 2 bases at J; junction bases unmatched: 6. The CDR3 nucleotides read TGTGCCAGCAGCCCGAGGACAGGGGACAACTATGGCTACACCTTC. As protein: CASSPRTGDNYGYTF.

This clone was seen a single time. This chain connects TRBV2 to TRBJ1-1; no clear D. The germline gives CDR1 SNHLY, CDR2 FYNNEI. Trimming took off 6 bases at V and 7 bases at J, with 12 bases between the two ends. This CDR3 spans 12 amino acids. The CDR3 sequence is CASSSREVEAFF. The CDR3, as DNA: TGTGCCAGCAGCTCACGGGAGGTTGAAGCTTTCTTT.

This chain uses TRBV4-1 with TRBJ1-4; 8 nucleotides agree with TRBD1. Germline CDR1 is MGHRA and CDR2 is YSYEKL. V shed 4 bases and J 6 bases; nucleotides not matched to a gene: 4. This CDR3 has 14 amino acids. The CDR3 DNA reads TGCGCCAGCAGCCTCGGGACAGGAGATGAAAAACTGTTTTTT. It encodes CASSLGTGDEKLFF.

CDR3 nucleotides: TGTGCCAGCTCTGTCGACAGTACCAATTCACCCCTCCACTTT. Translated, it gives CASSVDSTNSPLHF. This rearrangement joins TRBV18 to TRBJ1-6; weak D call: TRBD1 (5 bases). Trimming pared 6 bases from V and 7 bases from J, leaving 13 bases between. In germline, CDR1 is KGHSH, CDR2 LQKENI. This CDR3 comprises 14 residues. The variable domain in full, with the rest retrieved from reference TRBV18 and TRBJ1-6, is NAGVMQNPRHLVRRRGQEARLRCSPMKGHSHVYWYRQLPEEGLKFMVYLQKENIIDESGMPKERFSAEFPKEGPSILRIQQVVRGDSAAYFCASSVDSTNSPLHFGNGTRLTVT.

The chain employs TRBV6-1 and TRBJ2-6, with 10 positions matching TRBD1. Losses at the gene ends were 2 bases for V and 2 bases for J; bases not matched to a gene: 3. CDR1 and CDR2 from the germline V gene are MNHNS and SASEGT. The CDR3 sequence is 17 residues long. The CDR3 reads CASSELGQGAGANVLTF. The CDR3 DNA sequence: TGTGCCAGCAGTGAACTTGGACAGGGGGCTGGGGCCAACGTCCTGACTTTC.

This chain connects TRBV19 to TRBJ2-7, with 8 bases matching TRBD1. CDR1 is LNHDA, CDR2 SQIVND, per germline (reference sequence). With 2 bases clipped from V and 1 base from J, the junction kept 1 base outside the gene matches. The CDR3 sequence is 14 residues long. CDR3 protein: CASSIRTGSYEQYF. The DNA for the CDR3 is TGTGCCAGTAGTATAAGGACAGGGTCCTACGAGCAGTACTTC.

The CDR3 spells CAISPGETQYF. The CDR3 DNA follows: TGTGCCATCAGTCCCGGAGAGACCCAGTACTTC. J is TRBJ2-5 and V is TRBV10-3; no clear D gene. This CDR3 contains 11 residues. The ends were cut back, 5 bases at V and 4 bases at J, with 5 bases in the middle. Germline assignment: CDR1 ENHRY and CDR2 SYGVKD.

The rearrangement uses TRBV2 and TRBJ1-1; 8 bases agree with TRBD1. The CDR3 extends over 13 amino acids. Germline V gene data show CDR1 as SNHLY and CDR2 as FYNNEI. Trimming took 5 bases from V and 7 from J; bases not matched to a gene: 6. The CDR3 region has the DNA TGTGCCAGCAGTACGCTCGGACAGGGTGAAGCTTTCTTT. Translated, it gives CASSTLGQGEAFF.

V is TRBV7-2 and J is TRBJ2-5; a weak D match, TRBD1 (6 bases). Germline CDR1 is SGHTA and CDR2 is FQGNSA. Trimming took off 4 bases at V and 1 base at J, with 10 bases between the two ends. The CDR3 runs to 14 residues. Here the CDR3 DNA reads TGTGCCAGCAGCTGGGCGGACAGCCAAGAGACCCAGTACTTC. Protein: CASSWADSQETQYF.